Here is one T cell receptor beta chain with its context. This clonotype was seen a handful of times. Its antigen remains undetermined. No much larger clonotype is one base removed from it; base qualities were not supplied. Taken with the paper, the label for treatment or condition translates to: allogeneic hematopoietic cell transplantation with graft depleted of TCRalphabeta T cells and CD19 B cells. Transplant recipients were children who received TCRalphabeta/CD19-depleted allogeneic hematopoietic cell grafts. This entry comes from a study of T-cell reconstitution after alpha-beta-depleted transplantation in children (dated by TCRdb to the mid-2010s). Background on the whole study: T-cell immune reconstitution after TCRalphabeta/CD19-depleted allogeneic hematopoietic cell transplantation in children was quantitatively tracked in the study by means of TCR repertoire profiling. The research as a whole found: Apparently early alphabetaT-cell count recovery about two months after transplant reportedly relied on only several hundred rapidly expanded clones derived from non-depleted graft cells. Over the following months the frequencies of hyperexpanded clones went down, and after one year T-cell counts and TCRbeta diversity were mostly credited to newly produced T cells. In some patients, the high TCRbeta diversity seen at day 60 was put down to recipient T cells and intrathymic progenitors that had survived conditioning.

Cut back by 5 bases and 3 bases, the V and J ends lie 10 bases apart. From cysteine to phenylalanine, the CDR3 is 13 amino acids long. Only the CDR3 DNA stays, 39 bases, in frame from base 1. The germline V gene (reference sequence) sets CDR1 to SEHNR and CDR2 to FQNEAQ. The library was prepared using PCR. TCRdb lists the instrument as Illumina HiSeq 2500. TCR libraries were prepared with molecular barcoding, using unique molecular identifiers to normalize TCRbeta repertoire quantification. TCRdb took the public reads, trimmed them with fastp at Q25, ran MiXCR for clone calling and kept in-frame beta chains. Entries are consolidated by CDR3 protein sequence, retaining the most common genes and DNA. The sample table lists over 150,000 distinct CDR3 sequences, about 6.6% of them with a count of one. The ten biggest clones cover about 6% of the sample.

The sequence joins TRBV7-9 to TRBJ1-2; tentative D gene TRBD1, with 6 bases matching. The sequence was obtained from a boy between 2 and 10 years old with acute lymphoblastic leukemia, due to receive a stem cell transplant. The sample was PBMCs, taken before TCRalphabeta/CD19-depleted stem cell transplant. The DNA is as follows: TGTGCCAGCAGCACAACAGGGCACTATGGCTACACCTTC. Its protein product is CASSTTGHYGYTF.